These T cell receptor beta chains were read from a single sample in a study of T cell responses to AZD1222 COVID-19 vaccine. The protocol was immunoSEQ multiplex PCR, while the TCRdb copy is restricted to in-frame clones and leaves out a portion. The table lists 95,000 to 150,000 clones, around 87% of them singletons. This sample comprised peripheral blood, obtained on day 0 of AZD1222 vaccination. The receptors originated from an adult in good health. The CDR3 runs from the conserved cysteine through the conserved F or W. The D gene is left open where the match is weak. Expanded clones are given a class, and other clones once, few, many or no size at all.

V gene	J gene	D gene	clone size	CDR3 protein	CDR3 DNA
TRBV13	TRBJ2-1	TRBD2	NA	CASSSLAGGHNEQFF	TGTGCCAGCAGCTCGTTAGCGGGGGGCCACAATGAGCAGTTCTTC
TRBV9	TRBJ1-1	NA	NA	CASSVDPRGLNTEAFF	TGTGCCAGCAGCGTCGACCCCAGGGGATTGAACACTGAAGCTTTCTTC
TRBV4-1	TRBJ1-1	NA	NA	CASSQDPVRPYAFF	TGCGCCAGCAGCCAAGATCCAGTCAGACCTTACGCTTTCTTT
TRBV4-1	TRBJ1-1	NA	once	CASSQDAGRLNTEAFF	TGCGCCAGCAGCCAAGATGCCGGCAGACTGAACACTGAAGCTTTCTTT
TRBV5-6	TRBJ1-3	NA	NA	CASSLARGPGNTIYF	TGTGCCAGCAGCTTGGCGCGGGGGCCTGGAAACACCATATATTTT
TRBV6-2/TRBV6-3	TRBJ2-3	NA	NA	CASSRVKRTDTQYF	TGTGCCAGCAGCCGGGTAAAGCGCACAGATACGCAGTATTTT
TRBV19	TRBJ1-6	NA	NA	CASSMDLGTDSPLHF	TGTGCCAGTAGTATGGACCTGGGCACGGATTCACCCCTCCACTTT
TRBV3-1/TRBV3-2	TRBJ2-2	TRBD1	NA	CASSQEQGSLELFF	TGTGCCAGCAGCCAAGAACAGGGGAGCCTGGAGCTGTTTTTT
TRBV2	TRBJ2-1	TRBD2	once	CASGRTSGSNNEQFF	TGTGCCAGCGGTAGGACTAGCGGGTCTAACAATGAGCAGTTCTTC
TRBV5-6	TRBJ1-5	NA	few	CASSLNQPQHF	TGTGCCAGCAGCTTGAATCAGCCCCAGCATTTT
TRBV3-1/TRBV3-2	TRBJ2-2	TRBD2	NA	CASSQEGPAGTNTGELFF	TGTGCCAGCAGCCAAGAAGGCCCAGCGGGGACGAACACCGGGGAGCTGTTTTTT
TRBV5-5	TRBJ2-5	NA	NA	CASSLPGGFETQYF	TGTGCCAGCAGCCTCCCAGGGGGGTTCGAGACCCAGTACTTC
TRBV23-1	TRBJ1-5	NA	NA	CASSQSCRWAQHF	TGCGCCAGCAGTCAATCATGCAGGTGGGCCCAGCATTTT
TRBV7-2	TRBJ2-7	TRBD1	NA	CASSSQGLGDYEQYF	TGTGCCAGCAGCTCACAGGGGTTGGGGGACTACGAGCAGTACTTC
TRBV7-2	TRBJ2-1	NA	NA	CASSPSAGMNEQFF	TGTGCCAGCAGCCCGTCCGCGGGGATGAATGAGCAGTTCTTC
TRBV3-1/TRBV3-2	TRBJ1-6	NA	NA	CASSPSGGDSPLHF	TGTGCCAGCAGCCCGAGTGGCGGGGACTCACCCCTCCACTTT
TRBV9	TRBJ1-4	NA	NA	CASSPGMSTNEKLFF	TGTGCCAGCAGCCCTGGGATGTCAACTAATGAAAAACTGTTTTTT
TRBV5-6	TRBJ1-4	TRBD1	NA	CASTEQGYEKLFF	TGTGCCAGCACCGAACAGGGGTATGAAAAACTGTTTTTT
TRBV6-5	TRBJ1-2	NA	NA	CASSRAANYGYTF	TGTGCCAGCAGCCGGGCCGCTAACTATGGCTACACCTTC
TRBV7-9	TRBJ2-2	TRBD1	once	CASSRQGNTGELFF	TGTGCCAGCAGCCGACAGGGAAACACCGGGGAGCTGTTTTTT
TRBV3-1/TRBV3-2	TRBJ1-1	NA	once	CASSQAPQGQAFF	TGTGCCAGCAGCCAAGCGCCCCAGGGCCAAGCTTTCTTT
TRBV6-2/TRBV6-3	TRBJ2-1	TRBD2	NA	CASSSLFGLAGNPGNEQFF	TGTGCCAGCAGTTCACTATTCGGACTAGCGGGAAACCCCGGGAATGAGCAGTTCTTC
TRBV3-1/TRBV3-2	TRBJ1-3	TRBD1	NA	CASSLFDRGLGNTIYF	TGTGCCAGCAGCCTTTTCGACAGGGGGCTTGGAAACACCATATATTTT
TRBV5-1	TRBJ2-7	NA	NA	CASSLEGGFKEQYF	TGCGCCAGCAGCTTGGAGGGGGGCTTTAAGGAGCAGTACTTC
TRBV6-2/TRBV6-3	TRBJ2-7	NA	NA	CASSSRTGSYEQYF	TGTGCCAGCAGCTCCCGGACGGGCTCCTACGAGCAGTACTTC
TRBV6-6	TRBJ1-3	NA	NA	CASSGPGSGSGNTIYF	TGTGCCAGCAGTGGGCCGGGGAGCGGCTCTGGAAACACCATATATTTT
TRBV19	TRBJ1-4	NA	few	CASRLTGSEREKLFF	TGTGCCAGTAGGCTAACCGGTAGCGAGAGAGAAAAACTGTTTTTT
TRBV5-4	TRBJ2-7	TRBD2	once	CASSLGGGNVEQYF	TGTGCCAGCAGCCTGGGGGGAGGGAACGTCGAGCAGTACTTC
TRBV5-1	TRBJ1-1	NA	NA	CASSLLRGNTEAFF	TGCGCCAGCAGCTTGTTACGGGGTAACACTGAAGCTTTCTTT
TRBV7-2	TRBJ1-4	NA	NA	CASSLAVGATNEKLFF	TGTGCCAGCAGCTTAGCGGTTGGCGCAACTAATGAAAAACTGTTTTTT
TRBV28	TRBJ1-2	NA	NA	CASSLISGADYGYTF	TGTGCCAGCAGTTTAATTTCGGGGGCTGACTATGGCTACACCTTC
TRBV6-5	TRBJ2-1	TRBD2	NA	CASSPGLAPRNEQFF	TGTGCCAGCAGTCCGGGACTAGCGCCTCGGAATGAGCAGTTCTTC
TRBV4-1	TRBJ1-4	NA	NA	CASSQSRDPNEKLFF	TGCGCCAGCAGCCAATCCCGGGACCCAAACGAAAAACTGTTTTTT
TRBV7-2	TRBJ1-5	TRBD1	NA	CASSLAGGNVNQPQHF	TGTGCCAGCAGCTTAGCAGGGGGCAATGTCAATCAGCCCCAGCATTTT
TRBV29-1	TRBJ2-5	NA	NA	CSVLAFQETQYF	TGCAGCGTTTTAGCGTTCCAAGAGACCCAGTACTTC
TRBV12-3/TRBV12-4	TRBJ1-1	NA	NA	CASSLGLTPSW	TGTGCCAGCAGTTTAGGTCTGACACCTTCGTGG
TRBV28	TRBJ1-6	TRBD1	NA	CASSLTGSSYNSPLHF	TGTGCCAGCAGTTTGACAGGGAGCTCCTATAATTCACCCCTCCACTTT
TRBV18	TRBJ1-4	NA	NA	CASSPRSGGERGEKLFF	TGTGCCAGCTCACCACGTTCCGGAGGGGAGAGGGGTGAAAAACTGTTTTTT
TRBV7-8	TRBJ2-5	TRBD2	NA	CASSPRWTSGRKTQYF	TGTGCCAGCAGCCCCCGATGGACTAGCGGGAGAAAGACCCAGTACTTC
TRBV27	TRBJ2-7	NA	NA	CASSFTPGVDYEQYF	TGTGCCAGCAGTTTCACCCCAGGGGTTGATTACGAGCAGTACTTC
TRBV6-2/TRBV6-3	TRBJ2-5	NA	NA	CASSSRGAETQYF	TGTGCCAGCAGTTCGCGGGGTGCGGAGACCCAGTACTTC
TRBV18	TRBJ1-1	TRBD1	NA	CASSPIADRFTEAFF	TGTGCCAGCTCACCTATCGCGGACAGGTTCACTGAAGCTTTCTTT
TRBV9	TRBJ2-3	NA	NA	CASSVEAVMADTQYF	TGTGCCAGCAGCGTAGAGGCGGTTATGGCAGATACGCAGTATTTT
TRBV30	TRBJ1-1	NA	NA	CAWRPPGGEAFF	TGTGCCTGGAGACCCCCCGGGGGTGAAGCTTTCTTT
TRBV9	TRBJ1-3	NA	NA	CASSEADYSGNTIYF	TGTGCCAGCAGCGAGGCGGACTACTCTGGAAACACCATATATTTT
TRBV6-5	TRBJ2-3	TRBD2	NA	CASSYSSGGGTDTQYF	TGTGCCAGCAGTTACTCCTCGGGGGGGGGAACAGATACGCAGTATTTT
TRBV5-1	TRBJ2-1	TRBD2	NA	CASSRQSAVRGAYNEQFF	TGCGCCAGCAGCCGACAATCCGCGGTGCGGGGGGCTTACAATGAGCAGTTCTTC
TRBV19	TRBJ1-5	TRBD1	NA	CASRWAGTGGQPQHF	TGTGCCAGTAGATGGGCCGGGACAGGGGGCCAGCCCCAGCATTTT
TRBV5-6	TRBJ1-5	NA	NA	CASSSPRGEGPQHF	TGTGCCAGCAGCTCCCCCCGGGGTGAAGGGCCCCAGCATTTT
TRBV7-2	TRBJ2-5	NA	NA	CASSTWGRETQYF	TGTGCCAGCAGTACCTGGGGCCGAGAGACCCAGTACTTC
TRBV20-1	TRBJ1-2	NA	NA	CSASSGGYGYTF	TGCAGTGCTAGTTCCGGGGGTTATGGCTACACCTTC
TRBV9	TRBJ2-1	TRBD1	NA	CASSAEQGALEGGRVVNEQFF	TGTGCCAGCAGCGCCGAACAGGGGGCGCTGGAAGGCGGGAGAGTGGTCAATGAGCAGTTCTTC
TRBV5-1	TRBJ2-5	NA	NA	CASSTGPLGDQYF	TGCGCCAGCAGCACAGGACCGTTGGGGGACCAGTACTTC
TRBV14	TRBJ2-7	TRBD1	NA	CASSQAGGAPYEQYF	TGTGCCAGCAGCCAAGCAGGGGGCGCCCCCTACGAGCAGTACTTC
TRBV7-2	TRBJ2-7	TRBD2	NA	CASSLARGGYEQYF	TGTGCCAGCAGCTTAGCCCGGGGGGGGTACGAGCAGTACTTC